The 9 T cell receptor beta chains listed next were all sequenced from one sample in a study of CD8+CD57+ T cells in acquired aplastic anemia. Genomic DNA, serving as template, underwent TCR beta VDJ and CDR3 profiling. TCRdb re-derived calls from the reads in MiXCR, one entry per CDR3 protein. The data contain around 400,000 distinct CDR3 sequences, about two thirds of them singletons. Sequencing input: sorted CD4+, CD8+, or CD8+CD57+ T cells (not recorded which) from PBMCs. All receptors come from a human donor in good health, serving as a control.

CDR3 in DNA: TGTGCCAGCAGCCACCTGACCGGGACAGGGGACACTGAAGCTTTCTTT. Translated, it gives CASSHLTGTGDTEAFF. The gene calls are TRBV6-2 or TRBV6-3 and TRBJ1-1, with 10 bases that match TRBD1. The germline V gene has CDR1 MNHEY and CDR2 SVGEGT. The V gene end was trimmed by 6 bases and the J gene end by 3 bases; junction bases not matched to a gene: 10. The CDR3 runs 16 residues.

V is TRBV5-6 and J is TRBJ1-1, with a tentative D call TRBD1 (6 bases). The germline V and J ends were trimmed by 3 bases and 10 bases, with 19 bases remaining between them. This CDR3 contains 14 residues. Germline CDR1 SGHDT, CDR2 YYEEEE. Written as DNA, the CDR3 is TGTGCCAGCAGCTGGGGGGCCCTGGACGTCGGAGCTTTCTTT. This translates into CASSWGALDVGAFF.

The genes are TRBV12-3 or TRBV12-4 and TRBJ2-3, with TRBD1 matching 9 bases. The CDR3 is 15 amino acids. After removal of 6 bases from V and 3 bases from J, the junction contained 7 bases not matched to a gene. CDR3 loop: CASRPKGTGTDTQYF. CDR3 nucleotide sequence: TGTGCCAGCAGACCAAAGGGGACAGGGACAGATACGCAGTATTTT.

The chain employs TRBV11-2 and TRBJ1-5; 11 bases agree with TRBD1. The trim removed 1 base at V and 4 bases at J, leaving 0 bases unmatched. The V gene's germline CDR1 is SGHAT and CDR2 FQNNGV. There are 15 residues in the CDR3. The CDR3: CASSLGDRGNQPQHF. The CDR3, as DNA: TGTGCCAGCAGCTTAGGGGACAGGGGGAATCAGCCCCAGCATTTT.

The chain couples TRBV6-4 to TRBJ1-2; possibly TRBD1 for D (5 bases). CDR3 length: 15 amino acids. CDR1 MRHNA and CDR2 SNTAGT come from the germline V gene. V was pared by 9 bases and J by 4 bases, with 21 bases between. The CDR3 sequence: CASPLHADRTYGYTF. Here the CDR3 DNA reads TGTGCCAGTCCACTTCATGCAGACAGAACCTATGGCTACACCTTC.

V is TRBV7-2 and J is TRBJ2-7; D may match TRBD1 or TRBD2 (5 bases each). The CDR3 is made up of 16 amino acids. Germline V CDR1 and CDR2: SGHTA, FQGNSA. V gave up 6 bases and J gave up 8 bases, with 26 bases separating them. CDR3 coding DNA: TGTGCCAGCAGGAGGGCCGGGACCCAAGGGGAGACCCAGCAGTACTTC. Its protein is CASRRAGTQGETQQYF.

This clonotype was detected many times. The chain couples TRBV10-2 to TRBJ1-6; 7 bases fit TRBD1. Germline V gene sequence: CDR1 WSHSY, CDR2 SAAADI. Trimming at V came to 2 bases and at J to 7 bases, leaving 2 bases not matched to a gene. The CDR3 length is 14 residues. CDR3 coding DNA: TGCGCCAGCAGTGAGACCAGGGGGAATTCACCCCTCCACTTT. As protein: CASSETRGNSPLHF.

With regard to this clonotype: The junction does not match germline at one end; this may be a read error. This sequence joins TRBV7-9 and TRBJ2-7, with 8 bases aligning to TRBD1. CDR1 and CDR2 from the germline V gene are SEHNR and FQNEAQ (reference sequence). The CDR3 loop spans 16 amino acids. This CDR3 is CATSRADRGYSYAQYF. CDR3 nucleotides: TGTGCCACCAGCCGAGCCGACAGGGGATACTCCTACGCGCAGTACTTC. Supplemented by reference TRBV7-9 and TRBJ2-7, the full variable domain reads DTGVSQNPRHKITKRGQNVTFRCDPISEHNRLYWYRQTLGQGPEFLTYFQNEAQLEKSRLLSDRFSAERPKGSFSTLEIQRTEQGDSAMYLCATSRADRGYSYAQYFGPGTRLTVT.

The table lists this clonotype with many counts. This chain connects TRBV7-3 to TRBJ1-1; no clear D gene. The CDR3 covers 13 residues. Looked up from germline, CDR1 is SGHTA and CDR2 is FQGTGA. Trimming took 2 bases from V and 0 from J, leaving 4 bases between them. As DNA, the CDR3 is TGTGCCAGCAGCTTATATGTGAACACTGAAGCTTTCTTT. It encodes CASSLYVNTEAFF. The full variable domain, with the rest looked up from reference TRBV7-3 and TRBJ1-1, is GAGVSQTPSNKVTEKGKYVELRCDPISGHTALYWYRQSLGQGPEFLIYFQGTGAADDSGLPNDRFFAVRPEGSVSTLKIQRTERGDSAVYLCASSLYVNTEAFFGQGTRLTVV.